The present entry profiles one T cell receptor beta chain with its context. Primers included in the PCR were 60 Vbeta and 13 Jbeta primers. The repertoire was sequenced with immunoSEQ multiplex PCR; TCRdb's copy has only in-frame clones and lacks some. The table shows approximately 150,000 clones, with about 83% occurring only once. V lost 4 bases, J lost 3 bases, and 12 bases lay in between. This CDR3 is built from 14 residues. Per germline, CDR1 SGHTA and CDR2 FQGTGA. This sample is part of a study of cytomegalovirus exposure and HLA in healthy donors. The chain couples TRBV7-3 to TRBJ2-5; maybe TRBD2 (5 bases). Sample: PBMCs. The clonotype was recovered from a girl aged 5 to 17 in good health and CMV-seropositive. The DNA of the CDR3 is TGTGCCAGCAGCTCCCGCGGGCAGGAAGAGACCCAGTACTTC. Translated, it gives CASSSRGQEETQYF.